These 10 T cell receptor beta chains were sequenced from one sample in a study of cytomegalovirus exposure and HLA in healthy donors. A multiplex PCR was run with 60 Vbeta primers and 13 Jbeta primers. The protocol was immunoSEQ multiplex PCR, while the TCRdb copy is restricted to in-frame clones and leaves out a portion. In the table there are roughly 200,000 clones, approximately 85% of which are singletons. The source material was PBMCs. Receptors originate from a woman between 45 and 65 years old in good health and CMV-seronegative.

The CDR3, as DNA: TGTGCCAGCGGACAGGGGGTGAGTGGCTACACCTTC. Protein sequence: CASGQGVSGYTF. This chain uses TRBV27 with TRBJ1-2; TRBD1 agrees at 10 bases. Germline trimming cut 8 bases from V and 7 bases from J; bases unmatched to any gene: 4. Germline CDR1 and CDR2: MNHEY and SMNVEV (reference sequence). The CDR3 runs to 12 residues.

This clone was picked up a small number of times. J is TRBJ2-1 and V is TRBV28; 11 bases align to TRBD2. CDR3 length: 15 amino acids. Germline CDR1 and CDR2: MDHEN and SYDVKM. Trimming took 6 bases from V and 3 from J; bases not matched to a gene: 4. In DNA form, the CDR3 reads TGTGCCAGCAGGCCCGGGACTAGCGGCTACAATGAGCAGTTCTTC. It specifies CASRPGTSGYNEQFF.

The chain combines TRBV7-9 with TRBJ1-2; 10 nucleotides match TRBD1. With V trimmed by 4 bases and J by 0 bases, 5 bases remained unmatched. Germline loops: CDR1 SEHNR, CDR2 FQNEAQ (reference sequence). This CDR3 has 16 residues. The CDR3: CASSSTGGAANYGYTF. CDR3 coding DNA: TGTGCCAGCAGCTCGACAGGGGGCGCCGCTAACTATGGCTACACCTTC.

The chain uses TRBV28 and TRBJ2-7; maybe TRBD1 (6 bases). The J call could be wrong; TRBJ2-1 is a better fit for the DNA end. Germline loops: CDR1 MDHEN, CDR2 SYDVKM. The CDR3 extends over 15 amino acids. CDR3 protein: CASNQITQGFYEQFF. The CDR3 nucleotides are TGTGCCAGCAACCAAATAACACAGGGTTTCTACGAGCAGTTCTTC.

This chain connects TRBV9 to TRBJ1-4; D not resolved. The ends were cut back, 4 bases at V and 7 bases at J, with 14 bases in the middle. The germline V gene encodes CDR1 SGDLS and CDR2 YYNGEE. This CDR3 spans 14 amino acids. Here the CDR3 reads CASSPGVEPEKLFF. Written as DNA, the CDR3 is TGTGCCAGCAGCCCCGGGGTTGAGCCTGAAAAACTGTTTTTT.

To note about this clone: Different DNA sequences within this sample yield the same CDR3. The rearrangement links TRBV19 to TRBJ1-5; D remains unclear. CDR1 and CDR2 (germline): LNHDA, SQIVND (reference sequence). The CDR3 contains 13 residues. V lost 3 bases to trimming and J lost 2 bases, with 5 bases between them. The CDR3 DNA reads TGTGCCAGTAGTATTCGGGGCAATCAGCCCCAGCATTTT. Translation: CASSIRGNQPQHF. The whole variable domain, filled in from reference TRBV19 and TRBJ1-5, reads DGGITQSPKYLFRKEGQNVTLSCEQNLNHDAMYWYRQDPGQGLRLIYYSQIVNDFQKGDIAEGYSVSREKKESFPLTVTSAQKNPTAFYLCASSIRGNQPQHFGDGTRLSIL.

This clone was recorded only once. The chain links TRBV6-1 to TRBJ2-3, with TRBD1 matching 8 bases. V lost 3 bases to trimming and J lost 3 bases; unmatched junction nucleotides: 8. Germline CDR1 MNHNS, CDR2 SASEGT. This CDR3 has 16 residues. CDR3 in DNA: TGTGCCAGCAGTGAGGGTCCGGACAGGGCTACAGATACGCAGTATTTT. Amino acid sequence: CASSEGPDRATDTQYF.

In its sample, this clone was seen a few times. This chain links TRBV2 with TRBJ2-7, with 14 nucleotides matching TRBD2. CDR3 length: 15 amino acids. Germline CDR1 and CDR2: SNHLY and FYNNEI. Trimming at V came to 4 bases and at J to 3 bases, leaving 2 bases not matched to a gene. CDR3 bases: TGTGCCAGCAGTGGGGGGACTAGCGGGAGCTACGAGCAGTACTTC. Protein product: CASSGGTSGSYEQYF. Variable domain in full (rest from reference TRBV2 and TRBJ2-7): EPEVTQTPSHQVTQMGQEVILRCVPISNHLYFYWYRQILGQKVEFLVSFYNNEISEKSEIFDDQFSVERPDGSNFTLKIRSTKLEDSAMYFCASSGGTSGSYEQYFGPGTRLTVT.

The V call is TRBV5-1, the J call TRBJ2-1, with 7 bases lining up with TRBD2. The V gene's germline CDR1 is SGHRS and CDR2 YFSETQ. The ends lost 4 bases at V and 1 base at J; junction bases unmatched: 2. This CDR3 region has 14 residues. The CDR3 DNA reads TGCGCCAGCAGCCGGACTAGGTCCTACAATGAGCAGTTCTTC. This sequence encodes CASSRTRSYNEQFF. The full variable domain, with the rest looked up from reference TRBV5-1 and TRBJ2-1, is KAGVTQTPRYLIKTRGQQVTLSCSPISGHRSVSWYQQTPGQGLQFLFEYFSETQRNKGNFPGRFSGRQFSNSRSEMNVSTLELGDSALYLCASSRTRSYNEQFFGPGTRLTVL.

CDR3 sequence: CAWSPYTGELFF. The CDR3 DNA sequence: TGTGCCTGGAGCCCCTACACCGGGGAGCTGTTTTTT. The rearrangement links TRBV30 to TRBJ2-2; no firm D call. The V gene's germline CDR1 is GTSNPN and CDR2 SVGIG (reference sequence). The CDR3 is 12 residues long. Trimming pared 3 bases from V and 3 bases from J, leaving 5 bases between.